This TCR beta chain stems from a study of blood T cell repertoires in COVID-19. Study-wide background: Some COVID-19 samples were acute and others convalescent; all came from the United States, Italy and Spain. In each case, the material was cDNA or gDNA derived from T cells, B-cell-depleted T cells, or PBMCs.

In the original analysis: Cell counts per sample came from amplifying reference gene primers. The repertoire was sequenced with immunoSEQ multiplex PCR; TCRdb's copy has only in-frame clones and lacks some. The V and J calls and clone size come from that table; D and trimming were worked out from the DNA. The data show 350,000 to 550,000 clones, around nine tenths seen once. J gave up 5 bases and V 7 bases, and 8 bases lay outside the gene matches. The CDR3 runs to 15 residues. Germline lookup yields CDR1 SGHTA and CDR2 FQGNSA. The chain employs TRBV7-2 and TRBJ1-6; 7 nucleotides match TRBD1. The sequence came from a woman aged 30 to 39 with acute or convalescent COVID-19. The sequenced material came from peripheral blood. The CDR3 spells CASNGETGDNSPLHF. The DNA for the CDR3 is TGTGCCAGCAACGGGGAAACAGGGGATAATTCACCCCTCCACTTT.